The clone carrying this T cell receptor beta chain was seen a handful of times. Antigen unknown. TCRdb's table, derived via immunoSEQ multiplex PCR, lists solely in-frame clones and lacks some. The table shows approximately 320,000 clones, with roughly 84% occurring only once. These data belong to a study of shared clonotypes between healthy human individuals. Trimming pared 0 bases from V and 3 bases from J, leaving 18 bases between. The CDR3 runs to 17 residues. CDR1 LGHNA and CDR2 YSLEER come from the germline V gene. General study points: A small donor pool kept down the genetic and exposure-history diversity that was represented. Rarefaction showed sorted-subset sequencing was incomplete despite large depth.

This chain links TRBV4-3 with TRBJ2-7; the D gene is possibly TRBD2 (6 bases). Material for sequencing was memory CD8+ T cells sorted from blood. As to subset: CD45RO+ cells pooled with CCR7-negative TemRA cells. This TCR was recovered from a man aged 18 to 30 in good health. The CDR3 bases are TGCGCCAGCAGCCAAGATTTGGTAGCTAGCGTCCTCTACGAGCAGTACTTC. Its protein product is CASSQDLVASVLYEQYF.